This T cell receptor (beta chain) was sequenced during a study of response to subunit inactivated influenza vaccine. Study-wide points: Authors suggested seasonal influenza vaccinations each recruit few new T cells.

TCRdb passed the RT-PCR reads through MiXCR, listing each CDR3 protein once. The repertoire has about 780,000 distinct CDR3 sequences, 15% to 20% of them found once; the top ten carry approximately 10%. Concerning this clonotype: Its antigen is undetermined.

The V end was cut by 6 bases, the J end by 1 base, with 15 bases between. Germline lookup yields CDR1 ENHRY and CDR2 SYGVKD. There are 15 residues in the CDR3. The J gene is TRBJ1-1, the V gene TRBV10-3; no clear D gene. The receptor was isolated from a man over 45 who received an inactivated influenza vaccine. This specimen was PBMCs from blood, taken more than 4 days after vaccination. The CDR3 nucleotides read TGTGCCATCAGGGTCGGAGAGGAACGGAACACTGAAGCTTTCTTT. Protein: CAIRVGEERNTEAFF.